This is a list of T cell receptor beta chains from one sample in a study of OX40 agonist ivuxolimab in advanced cancers. Method: immunoSEQ multiplex PCR; TCRdb's copy keeps in-frame clones and lacks some. Counted here are 30,000 to 35,000 clones, 65% to 85% occurring once; the ten biggest clones make up 20% to 25%. The sample in question was CD4+ or CD8+ T cells sorted from blood, obtained in a trial of the OX40 agonist ivuxolimab. These receptors were taken from an adult with an advanced solid tumor such as melanoma, head and neck, liver or kidney cancer. Both conserved end residues are part of each CDR3. A D gene is named only where the DNA matches it firmly. Clone size is not always given. Where it is, it says once, few, many or a class for expanded clones.

CDR3: CASSPGDRAYEQYF; DNA: TGTGCCAGCTCACCCGGGGACAGAGCCTACGAGCAGTACTTC; D: TRBD1; J: TRBJ2-7; V: TRBV18; size: -
CDR3: CASSLAGVQPQHF; DNA: TGTGCCAGCAGTTTAGCGGGGGTTCAGCCCCAGCATTTT; D: -; J: TRBJ1-5; V: TRBV27; size: once
CDR3: CASSISGWETQYF; DNA: TGTGCCAGTAGTATCTCGGGGTGGGAGACCCAGTACTTC; D: -; J: TRBJ2-5; V: TRBV19; size: -
CDR3: CASSLTMNTEAFF; DNA: TGTGCCAGCAGCTTAACAATGAACACTGAAGCTTTCTTT; D: -; J: TRBJ1-1; V: TRBV5-4; size: -
CDR3: CASSLAISARPYNEQFF; DNA: TGTGCCAGCAGCTTAGCGATTTCGGCTAGGCCATACAATGAGCAGTTCTTC; D: -; J: TRBJ2-1; V: TRBV11-2; size: -
CDR3: CASRAGQDYEQYF; DNA: TGCGCCAGCAGGGCGGGACAAGACTACGAGCAGTACTTC; D: -; J: TRBJ2-7; V: TRBV10-2; size: -
CDR3: CASSLGGGGAQETQYF; DNA: TGTGCCAGCAGCTTAGGGGGCGGGGGCGCTCAAGAGACCCAGTACTTC; D: -; J: TRBJ2-5; V: TRBV7-6; size: -
CDR3: CASSWDREMRPQHF; DNA: TGTGCCAGCAGTTGGGACAGGGAGATGCGGCCCCAGCATTTT; D: TRBD1; J: TRBJ1-5; V: TRBV28; size: -
CDR3: CASSLQGANTEAFF; DNA: TGTGCCAGCAGTTTACAGGGGGCGAATACTGAAGCTTTCTTT; D: TRBD1; J: TRBJ1-1; V: TRBV27; size: -
CDR3: CASSSQPGQAGYGYTF; DNA: TGTGCCAGCAGCTCCCAACCGGGACAGGCGGGCTATGGCTACACCTTC; D: TRBD1; J: TRBJ1-2; V: TRBV7-9; size: -
CDR3: CASSFLYGGSGGYTF; DNA: TGTGCCAGCAGTTTCCTCTACGGGGGAAGCGGTGGCTACACCTTC; D: -; J: TRBJ1-2; V: TRBV28; size: -
CDR3: CASSLVRGLNEKLFF; DNA: TGTGCCAGCAGTTTGGTCCGGGGCCTTAATGAAAAACTGTTTTTT; D: -; J: TRBJ1-4; V: TRBV27; size: -
CDR3: CASSYNPNTGELFF; DNA: TGTGCCAGCAGTTACAATCCGAACACCGGGGAGCTGTTTTTT; D: -; J: TRBJ2-2; V: TRBV6-5; size: -
CDR3: CSYISGSMDGYTF; DNA: TGCAGCTACATATCAGGGTCTATGGATGGCTACACCTTC; D: -; J: TRBJ1-2; V: TRBV29-1; size: -
CDR3: CASRWGSNTGELFF; DNA: TGTGCCAGTAGGTGGGGTTCGAACACCGGGGAGCTGTTTTTT; D: -; J: TRBJ2-2; V: TRBV19; size: -
CDR3: CATSRVGGDGYTF; DNA: TGTGCCACCAGCAGAGTAGGGGGCGATGGCTACACCTTC; D: TRBD1; J: TRBJ1-2; V: TRBV15; size: once
CDR3: CASSHRGLGEDTEAFF; DNA: TGTGCCAGCAGCCATAGGGGACTAGGGGAGGACACTGAAGCTTTCTTT; D: -; J: TRBJ1-1; V: TRBV7-3; size: -
CDR3: CASSLNRREEQYF; DNA: TGTGCCAGCAGCTTAAATCGGCGGGAGGAGCAGTACTTC; D: TRBD2; J: TRBJ2-7; V: TRBV7-3; size: -
CDR3: CASSSNRGITEAFF; DNA: TGCGCCAGCAGCAGTAACAGGGGAATCACTGAAGCTTTCTTT; D: TRBD1; J: TRBJ1-1; V: TRBV5-1; size: -
CDR3: CASSRPTSGSSYEQYF; DNA: TGTGCCAGCAGCCGACCCACTAGCGGGAGCTCCTACGAGCAGTACTTC; D: TRBD2; J: TRBJ2-7; V: TRBV11-2; size: once
CDR3: CASSFLGRPETQYF; DNA: TGTGCCAGCAGCTTTTTAGGGCGCCCAGAGACCCAGTACTTC; D: -; J: TRBJ2-5; V: TRBV7-9; size: -
CDR3: CASSKGSETYNEQFF; DNA: TGTGCCAGCAGCAAAGGGAGCGAAACCTACAATGAGCAGTTCTTC; D: -; J: TRBJ2-1; V: TRBV21-1; size: -
CDR3: CASRGRGNTQYF; DNA: TGTGCCAGCCGGGGGCGGGGGAATACGCAGTATTTT; D: -; J: TRBJ2-3; V: TRBV28; size: once
CDR3: CASSGQGAFYGYTF; DNA: TGCGCCAGCAGTGGGCAGGGGGCTTTCTATGGCTACACCTTC; D: TRBD1; J: TRBJ1-2; V: TRBV6-1; size: -
CDR3: CASSFAGSPNYGYTF; DNA: TGTGCCAGCAGTTTCGCGGGCAGTCCTAACTATGGCTACACCTTC; D: -; J: TRBJ1-2; V: TRBV27; size: -
CDR3: CASSLKWERFGSQPQHF; DNA: TGTGCCAGCAGCTTAAAATGGGAACGGTTTGGTAGTCAGCCCCAGCATTTT; D: -; J: TRBJ1-5; V: TRBV7-3; size: -
CDR3: CASGSRTQYF; DNA: TGTGCCAGCGGATCCAGGACCCAGTACTTC; D: -; J: TRBJ2-5; V: TRBV27; size: -
CDR3: CASSEWVTDTQYF; DNA: TGCGCCAGCAGTGAGTGGGTCACAGATACGCAGTATTTT; D: -; J: TRBJ2-3; V: TRBV10-2; size: once
CDR3: CASSFEDRVGFYEQYF; DNA: TGCGCCAGCAGCTTTGAGGACAGGGTAGGATTCTACGAGCAGTACTTC; D: TRBD1; J: TRBJ2-7; V: TRBV5-1; size: -
CDR3: CASSPQRDGNTGELFF; DNA: TGTGCCAGCAGTCCCCAGCGGGACGGAAACACCGGGGAGCTGTTTTTT; D: TRBD2; J: TRBJ2-2; V: TRBV28; size: -
CDR3: CASSFSGGRETQHF; DNA: TGTGCCAGCAGTTTTTCGGGAGGGCGAGAGACCCAGCACTTC; D: TRBD2; J: TRBJ2-5; V: TRBV27; size: once
CDR3: CASSKNSGLAKNIQYF; DNA: TGTGCCAGCAGCAAAAATAGCGGTCTAGCCAAAAACATTCAGTACTTC; D: -; J: TRBJ2-4; V: TRBV7-9; size: -
CDR3: CASSLIGGRRAFF; DNA: TGTGCCAGCAGCTTAATCGGGGGTCGAAGAGCTTTCTTT; D: -; J: TRBJ1-1; V: TRBV7-9; size: -
CDR3: CASSIKTSDYNEQFF; DNA: TGTGCCAGTAGTATTAAAACTAGCGACTACAATGAGCAGTTCTTC; D: TRBD2; J: TRBJ2-1; V: TRBV19; size: -
CDR3: CASSVDDSSHYGYTF; DNA: TGTGCCAGCAGCGTAGACGACAGTTCACACTATGGCTACACCTTC; D: -; J: TRBJ1-2; V: TRBV9; size: -
CDR3: CASSGGQETQYF; DNA: TGTGCCAGCAGTGGGGGCCAAGAGACCCAGTACTTC; D: -; J: TRBJ2-5; V: TRBV9; size: -
CDR3: CASSLRATPYEQYF; DNA: TGTGCCAGCAGCTTACGAGCCACCCCCTACGAGCAGTACTTC; D: -; J: TRBJ2-7; V: TRBV7-2; size: -
CDR3: CASSPSGTPTDTQYF; DNA: TGTGCCAGCAGCCCGTCCGGCACCCCGACAGATACGCAGTATTTT; D: -; J: TRBJ2-3; V: TRBV11-1; size: once
CDR3: CASSLDSNSYNEQFF; DNA: TGTGCCAGCAGTCTCGACTCAAACTCCTACAATGAGCAGTTCTTC; D: -; J: TRBJ2-1; V: TRBV27; size: -
CDR3: CASSLGSGSEQFF; DNA: TGCGCCAGCAGCTTAGGATCAGGGAGTGAGCAGTTCTTC; D: -; J: TRBJ2-1; V: TRBV5-1; size: -
CDR3: CASSQESSGGDEQFF; DNA: TGCGCCAGCAGCCAAGAGTCTAGCGGGGGCGATGAGCAGTTCTTC; D: TRBD2; J: TRBJ2-1; V: TRBV4-1; size: -
CDR3: CASSPSQRGQETQYF; DNA: TGTGCCAGCAGCCCCTCTCAGCGGGGCCAAGAGACCCAGTACTTC; D: TRBD2; J: TRBJ2-5; V: TRBV7-9; size: -
CDR3: CASIAWVREGPNEQFF; DNA: TGTGCCAGCATTGCTTGGGTGCGGGAGGGCCCGAATGAGCAGTTCTTC; D: TRBD2; J: TRBJ2-1; V: TRBV5-6; size: -
CDR3: CASSDYGRTNYGYTF; DNA: TGTGCCAGCAGTGATTACGGCAGAACTAACTATGGCTACACCTTC; D: -; J: TRBJ1-2; V: TRBV2; size: medium-sized
CDR3: CASSQGGDSPLHF; DNA: TGTGCCAGCAGTCAGGGAGGAGATTCACCCCTCCACTTT; D: -; J: TRBJ1-6; V: TRBV5-4; size: -
CDR3: CASTLNRGNSNQPQHF; DNA: TGTGCCAGCACATTAAACAGGGGGAATAGCAATCAGCCCCAGCATTTT; D: TRBD1; J: TRBJ1-5; V: TRBV28; size: -
CDR3: CAICDETYEQYF; DNA: TGTGCCATCTGCGATGAGACCTACGAGCAGTACTTC; D: -; J: TRBJ2-7; V: TRBV10-3; size: -